These 21 T cell receptor beta chains came from one sample sequenced in a study of read filtering for tumor transcriptome and immune sequencing. The library was built from around 380 ng RNA with molecular barcoded adaptors for alpha/delta and beta/gamma chains. Via MiXCR, TCRdb re-called the reads, giving one row per CDR3 protein. The sample lists around 50,000 distinct CDR3 sequences, 20% to 25% occurring once. The sequencing input was a population of CD138-negative cells sorted from bone marrow. These receptors were obtained from a donor aged 40 or older with multiple myeloma.

This clonotype showed up many times. The rearrangement links TRBV4-1 to TRBJ2-7, with D unresolved. Trimming left V 1 base short and J 6 bases short, with 10 bases between. The CDR3 has 13 amino acids. Germline CDR1 reads MGHRA; CDR2 reads YSYEKL. CDR3 coding DNA: TGCGCCAGCAGCCAAGGGAGCATCGGCGAGCAGTACTTC. As protein: CASSQGSIGEQYF.

This clonotype showed up many times. The chain joins TRBV7-9 to TRBJ2-7, with 9 nucleotides matching TRBD1. Germline assignment: CDR1 SEHNR and CDR2 FQNEAQ (reference sequence). V dropped 5 bases and J dropped 2; count of bases not matched to a gene: 7. The CDR3 extends over 15 amino acids. The CDR3 loop is CASSPTGTGPYEQYF. The CDR3 nucleotides read TGTGCCAGCAGCCCAACCGGGACAGGGCCCTACGAGCAGTACTTC.

This clonotype was seen repeatedly, ten times or more. The chain joins TRBV6-1 to TRBJ2-7, with 7 bases aligning to TRBD1. CDR1 is MNHNS and CDR2 is SASEGT in the germline V gene. The length of the CDR3 is 12 residues. The CDR3 DNA reads TGTACAACGACAGGGCTAACCTACGAGCAGTACTTC. The encoded protein is CTTTGLTYEQYF.

This clonotype was detected many times. This may arise from a read error, as a much more abundant clone is one base away. J is TRBJ2-1 and V is TRBV7-2; the D gene is possibly TRBD1 (5 bases). V was shortened by 5 bases and J by 7 bases, with 15 bases between the two germline ends. CDR1 SGHTA and CDR2 FQGNSA come from the germline V gene. There are 14 residues in the CDR3. The CDR3 region has the DNA TGTGCCAGCAGCGCGACCTCCAGGGTGAATGAGCAGTTCTTC. Its translation is CASSATSRVNEQFF.

This clonotype has ten or more counts. The chain employs TRBV29-1 and TRBJ1-5, with a weak D call TRBD1 (5 bases). Trimming removed 0 bases at V and 8 bases at J, with 8 bases between. Germline lookup yields CDR1 SQVTM and CDR2 ANQGSEA. The CDR3 has 12 amino acids. The CDR3 coding sequence is TGCAGCGTTGAAGATCAGGGAGAGCCCCAGCATTTT. The encoded protein is CSVEDQGEPQHF.

The chain has TRBV4-2 and TRBJ2-3; 10 positions agree with TRBD2. This CDR3 comprises 18 residues. Trimming took 0 bases from V and 2 from J; bases not matched to a gene: 8. Germline V gives CDR1 LGHNA, CDR2 YNFKEQ. This chain's CDR3 is CASSQEISGGRLTDTQYF. CDR3 DNA sequence: TGTGCCAGCAGCCAAGAGATTAGCGGGGGGCGCCTCACAGATACGCAGTATTTT.

The gene calls are TRBV7-9 and TRBJ1-5; tentative D call: TRBD1 (5 bases). Trimming shortened V by 3 bases and J by 10 bases, and 16 bases separated the two germline ends. The germline CDR1 and CDR2 sequences are SEHNR and FQNEAQ (reference sequence). CDR3 length: 14 amino acids. The CDR3 coding sequence is TGTGCCAGCAGCTTTGGGGCAGGGAGTCATCCCCAGCATTTT. Its translation: CASSFGAGSHPQHF.

This clonotype has ten or more counts. The V and J genes are TRBV7-2 and TRBJ2-3; D is unclear. V lost 1 base, J lost 6 bases, and 14 bases lay in between. The length of the CDR3 is 15 residues. In germline, CDR1 is SGHTA, CDR2 FQGNSA. The CDR3 sequence is CASSLGQSYADTQYF. CDR3 DNA: TGTGCCAGCAGCTTAGGGCAGAGCTACGCGGATACGCAGTATTTT. The entire variable domain, with the rest obtained from reference TRBV7-2 and TRBJ2-3, is as follows: GAGVSQSPSNKVTEKGKDVELRCDPISGHTALYWYRQSLGQGLEFLIYFQGNSAPDKSGLPSDRFSAERTGGSVSTLTIQRTQQEDSAVYLCASSLGQSYADTQYFGPGTRLTVL.

This clonotype has a handful of counts. The chain employs TRBV27 and TRBJ2-3; D unclear. Germline CDR1 MNHEY, CDR2 SMNVEV (reference sequence). The CDR3 is 14 amino acids. Trimming left V 3 bases short and J 1 base short, with 8 bases between. The CDR3 sequence: CASSFSRGTDTQYF. The CDR3 DNA follows: TGTGCCAGCAGTTTTAGTCGGGGCACAGATACGCAGTATTTT.

Of note for this clonotype: This may come from a read error, since a much larger clone is one base off. The chain joins TRBV20-1 to TRBJ1-1; possibly TRBD1 for D (5 bases). The germline CDR1 and CDR2 sequences are DFQATT and SNEGSKA (reference sequence). The CDR3 is 14 amino acids. CDR3 protein: CSAPPGPWNTGAFF. CDR3 bases: TGCAGTGCGCCTCCAGGGCCCTGGAACACTGGAGCTTTCTTT.

On this clonotype itself: The junction and the germline gene differ at one end; a read error may be behind it. V and J are TRBV18 and TRBJ2-1, with D possibly matching TRBD2 (5 bases). Germline assignment: CDR1 KGHSH and CDR2 LQKENI. The CDR3 covers 14 residues. The CDR3 protein is CASSPDGVQLTSVF. The CDR3 nucleotides read TGTGCCAGCTCACCGGACGGGGTCCAGCTTACGTCCGTCTTC.

The V and J genes are TRBV30 and TRBJ2-5, with D possibly TRBD2 on 5 matching bases. With 4 bases removed from V and 4 bases from J, the gap between germline ends came to 13 bases. The CDR3 totals 13 residues. The germline V gene has CDR1 GTSNPN and CDR2 SVGIG (reference sequence). CDR3 region: CAWKMEDGETQYF. For the CDR3, the DNA is TGTGCCTGGAAAATGGAGGATGGAGAGACCCAGTACTTC.

As to this clonotype: A read error may be the cause here, since a much bigger clone is one base away. In this CDR3 the conserved last residue, phenylalanine or tryptophan, is missing, so a read error is likely. This rearrangement joins TRBV6-5 to TRBJ1-1; 7 positions match TRBD1. CDR1 and CDR2 (germline): MNHEY, SVGAGI. J gave up 4 bases and V 6 bases, and 8 bases lay outside the gene matches. The CDR3 sequence is 14 residues long. The CDR3 here is CASRPNRQGTEAFS. The CDR3 nucleotides read TGTGCCAGCAGGCCTAACCGACAGGGCACTGAAGCTTTCTCT.

With regard to this clonotype: A much more abundant neighbour one base away suggests this may be a read error. The genes are TRBV7-3 and TRBJ2-5; D is unresolved. Germline CDR1 and CDR2: SGHTA and FQGTGA. The CDR3 extends over 13 amino acids. The CDR3 protein is CACSLHSSETQYF. The CDR3 nucleotides read TGTGCCTGCAGCTTACATAGTTCTGAGACCCAGTACTTC.

This clonotype has more than one count but fewer than ten. The chain uses TRBV10-3 and TRBJ1-5; D is undetermined. Germline V lookup: CDR1 ENHRY, CDR2 SYGVKD. The length of the CDR3 is 14 residues. V was trimmed by 6 bases and J by 0 bases, leaving 9 bases between them. In DNA, the CDR3 is TGTGCCATCAGCCCTAGAGGTAGCAATCAGCCCCAGCATTTT. Its translation: CAISPRGSNQPQHF.

This clonotype was seen at least ten times. Written as DNA, the CDR3 is TGTGCCACCAGTGATCGACCGGGACAGGGTTGGACAGATACGCAGTATTTT. This codes for CATSDRPGQGWTDTQYF. This rearrangement joins TRBV24-1 to TRBJ2-3, with 9 bases matching TRBD1. Trimming took 3 bases from V and 3 from J; bases not matched to a gene: 9. CDR3 size: 17 residues. Germline V gene data show CDR1 as KGHDR and CDR2 as SFDVKD.

At least ten counts were recorded for this clonotype. The CDR3 reads CASSEPRVGEAFF. In DNA, the CDR3 is TGTGCCAGCAGTGAACCCAGGGTGGGTGAAGCTTTCTTT. V gene TRBV25-1 combines with J gene TRBJ1-1, with D perhaps TRBD1 (5 bases). This CDR3 has 13 residues. Trimming pared 2 bases from V and 7 bases from J, leaving 11 bases between. Looked up from germline, CDR1 is MGHDK and CDR2 is SYGVNS.

This clonotype was counted at least ten times. The rearrangement uses TRBV4-2 and TRBJ1-4; 9 bases align to TRBD1. V shed 3 bases, J shed 7 bases, and the junction held 18 bases outside the gene matches. CDR3 length: 19 amino acids. The germline V gene encodes CDR1 LGHNA and CDR2 YNFKEQ. CDR3 amino acids: CASSQGIRTGAGRIEKLFF. The CDR3 coding sequence is TGTGCCAGCAGCCAGGGGATCCGGACAGGGGCCGGACGGATTGAAAAACTGTTTTTT.

The genes are TRBV29-1 and TRBJ1-5; perhaps TRBD1 as D (6 bases). Trimming removed 3 bases from V and 2 bases from J, with 11 bases in between. In germline, CDR1 is SQVTM, CDR2 ANQGSEA. The CDR3 runs 14 residues. CDR3 sequence reads: CSVEGGGGNQPQHF. The CDR3 DNA is TGCAGCGTTGAGGGTGGGGGCGGCAATCAGCCCCAGCATTTT.

There are many counts of this clonotype. The chain carries TRBV20-1 and TRBJ1-2, with no clear D. The CDR3 length is 12 residues. Looked up from germline, CDR1 is DFQATT and CDR2 is SNEGSKA (reference sequence). V gave up 6 bases and J gave up 7 bases, with 15 bases separating them. CDR3 amino acids: CSAPGLPGGYTF. CDR3 in DNA: TGCAGTGCCCCGGGCCTCCCGGGTGGCTACACCTTC.

This clonotype was detected many times. The chain links TRBV9 to TRBJ1-1; D is undetermined. V was trimmed by 0 bases and J by 5 bases, leaving 11 bases between them. From germline, CDR1 is SGDLS and CDR2 YYNGEE. The CDR3 length is 14 residues. CDR3 in DNA: TGTGCCAGCAGCGTAGCTCCGGAAAATACTGAAGCTTTCTTT. Translation gives CASSVAPENTEAFF.